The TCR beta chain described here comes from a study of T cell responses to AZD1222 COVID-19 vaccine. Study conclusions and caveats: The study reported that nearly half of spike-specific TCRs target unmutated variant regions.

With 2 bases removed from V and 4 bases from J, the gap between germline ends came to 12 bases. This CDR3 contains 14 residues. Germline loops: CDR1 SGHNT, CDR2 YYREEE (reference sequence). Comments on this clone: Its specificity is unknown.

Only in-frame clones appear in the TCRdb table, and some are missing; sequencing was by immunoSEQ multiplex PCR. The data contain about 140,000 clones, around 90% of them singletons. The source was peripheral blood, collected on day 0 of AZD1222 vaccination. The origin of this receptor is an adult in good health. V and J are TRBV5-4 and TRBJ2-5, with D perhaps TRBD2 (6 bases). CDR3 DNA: TGTGCCAGCAGCTTACGGGAGAGTCGAGAGACCCAGTACTTC. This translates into CASSLRESRETQYF.